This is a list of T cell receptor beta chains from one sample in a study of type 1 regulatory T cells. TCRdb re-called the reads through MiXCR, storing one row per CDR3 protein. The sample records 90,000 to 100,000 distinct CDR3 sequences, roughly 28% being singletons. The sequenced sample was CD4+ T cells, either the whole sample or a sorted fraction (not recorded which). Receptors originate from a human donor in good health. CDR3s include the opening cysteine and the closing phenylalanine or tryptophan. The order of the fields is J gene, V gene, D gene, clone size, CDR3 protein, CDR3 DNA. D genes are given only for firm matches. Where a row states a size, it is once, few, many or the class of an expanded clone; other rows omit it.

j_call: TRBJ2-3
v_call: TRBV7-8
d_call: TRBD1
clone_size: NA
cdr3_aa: CASSFGQGADTQYF
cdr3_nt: TGTGCCAGCAGCTTTGGTCAGGGGGCAGATACGCAGTATTTT

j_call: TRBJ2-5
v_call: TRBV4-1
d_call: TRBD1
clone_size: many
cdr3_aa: CASSHPARGRETQYF
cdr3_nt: TGCGCCAGCAGCCATCCCGCGAGGGGGCGAGAGACCCAGTACTTC

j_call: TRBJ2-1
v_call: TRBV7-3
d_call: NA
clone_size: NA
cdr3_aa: CASRYGGSYNEQFF
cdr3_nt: TGTGCCAGCAGGTACGGCGGCTCCTACAATGAGCAGTTCTTC

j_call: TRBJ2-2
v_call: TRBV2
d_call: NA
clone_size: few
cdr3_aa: CASSDLAGPRTGELFF
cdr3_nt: TGTGCCAGCAGTGATTTGGCGGGGCCGAGGACCGGGGAGCTGTTTTTT

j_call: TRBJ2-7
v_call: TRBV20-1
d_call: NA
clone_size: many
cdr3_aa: CSARVPDLSPYEQYF
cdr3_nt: TGCAGTGCTAGAGTACCGGACCTAAGCCCCTACGAGCAGTACTTC

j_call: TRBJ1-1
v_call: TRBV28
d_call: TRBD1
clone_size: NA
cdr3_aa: CASSRDRRTWTEAFF
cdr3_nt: TGTGCCAGCAGCCGGGACAGGAGGACTTGGACTGAAGCTTTCTTT

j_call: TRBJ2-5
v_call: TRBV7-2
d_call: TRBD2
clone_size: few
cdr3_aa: CASSPWREQGETQYF
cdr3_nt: TGTGCCAGCAGTCCCTGGCGGGAGCAAGGAGAGACCCAGTACTTC

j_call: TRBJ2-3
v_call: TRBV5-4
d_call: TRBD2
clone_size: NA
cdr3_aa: CASSLQAGEGTDTQYF
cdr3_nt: TGTGCCAGCAGCTTGCAGGCGGGAGAGGGCACAGATACGCAGTATTTT

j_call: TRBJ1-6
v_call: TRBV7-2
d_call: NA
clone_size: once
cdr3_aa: CASSPQRSSSYNSPLHF
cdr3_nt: TGTGCCAGCAGCCCGCAGCGGAGCAGCTCCTATAATTCACCCCTCCACTTT

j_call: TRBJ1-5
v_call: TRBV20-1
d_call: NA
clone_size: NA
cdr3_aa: CSATDSNQPQHF
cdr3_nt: TGCAGTGCTACGGATAGCAATCAGCCCCAGCATTTT

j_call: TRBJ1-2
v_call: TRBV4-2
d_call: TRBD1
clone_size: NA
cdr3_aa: CASSQDATGGYGYTF
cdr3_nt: TGTGCCAGCAGCCAAGATGCGACAGGGGGCTATGGCTACACCTTC

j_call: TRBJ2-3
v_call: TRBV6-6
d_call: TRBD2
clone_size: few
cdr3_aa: CASNLSSGRTDTQYF
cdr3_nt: TGTGCCAGCAACCTATCTAGCGGACGCACAGATACGCAGTATTTT

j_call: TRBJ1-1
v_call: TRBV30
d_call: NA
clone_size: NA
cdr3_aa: CAWSVAVGESFF
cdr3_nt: TGTGCCTGGAGTGTAGCGGTGGGAGAGTCTTTCTTT

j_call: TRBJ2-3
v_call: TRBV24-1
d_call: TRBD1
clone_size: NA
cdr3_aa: CATSDFGQGAEDTQYF
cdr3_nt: TGTGCCACCAGTGATTTTGGGCAGGGGGCCGAAGATACGCAGTATTTT

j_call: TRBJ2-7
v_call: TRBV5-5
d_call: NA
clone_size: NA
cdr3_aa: CASRREPQAEQYF
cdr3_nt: TGTGCCAGCAGGCGGGAACCCCAGGCCGAGCAGTACTTC

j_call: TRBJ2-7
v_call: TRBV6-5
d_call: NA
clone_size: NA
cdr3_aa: CASSPDLAPSSYEQYF
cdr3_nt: TGTGCCAGCAGCCCCGATCTAGCGCCGAGCTCCTACGAGCAGTACTTC

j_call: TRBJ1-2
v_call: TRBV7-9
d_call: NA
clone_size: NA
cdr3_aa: CASSFEQAWGGYTF
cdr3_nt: TGTGCCAGCAGCTTTGAGCAAGCATGGGGTGGCTACACCTTC

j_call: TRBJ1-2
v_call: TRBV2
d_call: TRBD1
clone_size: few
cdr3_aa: CASRRQGAGYGYTF
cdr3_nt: TGTGCCAGCAGAAGACAGGGGGCTGGGTATGGCTACACCTTC

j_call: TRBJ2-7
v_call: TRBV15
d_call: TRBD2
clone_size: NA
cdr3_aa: CATSKGGSLYEQYF
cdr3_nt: TGTGCCACCAGCAAGGGCGGGAGTCTTTACGAGCAGTACTTC

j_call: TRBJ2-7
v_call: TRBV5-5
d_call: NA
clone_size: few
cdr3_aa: CASSLRVVYEQYF
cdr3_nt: TGTGCCAGCAGCTTACGGGTCGTCTACGAGCAGTACTTT

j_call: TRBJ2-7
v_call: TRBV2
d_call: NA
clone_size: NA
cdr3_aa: CATTRRATYEQYF
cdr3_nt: TGTGCCACCACACGGCGGGCGACCTACGAGCAGTACTTC

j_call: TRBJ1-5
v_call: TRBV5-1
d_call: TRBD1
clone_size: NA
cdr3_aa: CASSLEGAVTQPQHF
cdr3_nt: TGCGCCAGCAGCTTGGAGGGGGCGGTGACACAGCCCCAGCATTTT

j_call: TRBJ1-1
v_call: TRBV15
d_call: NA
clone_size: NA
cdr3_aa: CATGNKVRAFF
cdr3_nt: TGTGCCACCGGCAACAAGGTACGAGCTTTCTTT

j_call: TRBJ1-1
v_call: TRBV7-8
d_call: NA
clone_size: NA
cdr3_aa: CASSLARLGLGNGEAFF
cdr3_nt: TGTGCCAGCAGCTTAGCCCGACTTGGGTTGGGGAACGGTGAAGCTTTCTTT

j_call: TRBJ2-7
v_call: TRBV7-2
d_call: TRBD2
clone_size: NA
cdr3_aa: CASSFPGLAGEASYEQYF
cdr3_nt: TGTGCCAGCAGCTTTCCGGGACTAGCGGGAGAAGCGTCCTACGAGCAGTACTTC

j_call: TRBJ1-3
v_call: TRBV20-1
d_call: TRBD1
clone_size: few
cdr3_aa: CSAGQGTTGNTIYF
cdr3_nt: TGCAGTGCCGGACAGGGGACAACTGGAAACACCATATATTTT

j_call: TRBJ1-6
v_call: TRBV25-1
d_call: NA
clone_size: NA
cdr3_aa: CASSEFRGDNSPLHF
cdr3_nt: TGTGCCAGCAGTGAATTTCGTGGAGATAATTCACCCCTCCACTTT

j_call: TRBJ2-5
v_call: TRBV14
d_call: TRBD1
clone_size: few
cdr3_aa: CASSQDDRVGETQYF
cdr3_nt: TGTGCCAGCAGCCAAGACGACAGGGTGGGCGAGACCCAGTACTTC

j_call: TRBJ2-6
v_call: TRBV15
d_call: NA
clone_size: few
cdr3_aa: CATSRDAGREANVLTF
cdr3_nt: TGTGCCACCAGCAGAGATGCGGGGCGGGAGGCCAACGTCCTGACTTTC

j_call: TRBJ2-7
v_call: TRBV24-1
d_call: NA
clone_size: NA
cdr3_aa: CATSDPSALDEQYF
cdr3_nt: TGTGCCACCAGTGATCCCTCGGCGTTAGACGAGCAGTACTTC

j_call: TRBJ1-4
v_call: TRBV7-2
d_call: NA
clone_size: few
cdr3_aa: CASSSPGTAGEKLFF
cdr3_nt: TGTGCCAGCAGCTCACCCGGGACGGCAGGGGAAAAACTGTTTTTT

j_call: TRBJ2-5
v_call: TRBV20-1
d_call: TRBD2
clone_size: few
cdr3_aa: CSARRTSGVQETQYF
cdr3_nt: TGCAGTGCTAGAAGGACTAGCGGAGTTCAAGAGACCCAGTACTTC

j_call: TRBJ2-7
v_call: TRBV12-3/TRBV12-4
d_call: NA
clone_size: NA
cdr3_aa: CASTFQGGSSYEQYF
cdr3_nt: TGTGCCAGCACTTTTCAAGGCGGTTCCTCCTACGAGCAGTACTTC

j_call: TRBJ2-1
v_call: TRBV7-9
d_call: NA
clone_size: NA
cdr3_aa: CASSSAVRYNEQFF
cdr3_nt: TGTGCCAGCAGTTCAGCGGTGAGGTACAATGAGCAGTTCTTC

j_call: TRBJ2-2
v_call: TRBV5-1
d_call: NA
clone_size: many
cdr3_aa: CASSLGGASGELFF
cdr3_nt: TGCGCCAGCAGCTTGGGGGGCGCTTCGGGGGAGCTGTTTTTT

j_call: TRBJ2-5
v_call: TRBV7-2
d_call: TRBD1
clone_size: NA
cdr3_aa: CASSVQGARGETQYF
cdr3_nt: TGTGCCAGCAGCGTACAGGGGGCGCGGGGAGAGACCCAGTACTTC

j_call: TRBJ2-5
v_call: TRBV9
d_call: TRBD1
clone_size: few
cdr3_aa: CASSLGLRQGEETQYF
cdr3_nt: TGTGCCAGCAGCTTAGGATTAAGACAGGGGGAAGAGACCCAGTACTTC

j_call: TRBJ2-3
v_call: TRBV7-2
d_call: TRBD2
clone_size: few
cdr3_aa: CASSTLAGGGTDTQYF
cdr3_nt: TGTGCCAGCAGCACATTAGCGGGAGGGGGCACAGATACGCAGTATTTT

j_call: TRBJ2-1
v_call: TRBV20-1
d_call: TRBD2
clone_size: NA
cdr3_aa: CSARPNSGRASREQFF
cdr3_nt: TGCAGTGCTAGGCCCAACAGCGGGAGGGCCTCCAGGGAGCAGTTCTTC

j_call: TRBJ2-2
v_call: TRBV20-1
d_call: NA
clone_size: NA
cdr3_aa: CSARRTGTGGTGELFF
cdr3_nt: TGCAGTGCTAGGCGTACAGGGACGGGGGGCACCGGGGAGCTGTTTTTT

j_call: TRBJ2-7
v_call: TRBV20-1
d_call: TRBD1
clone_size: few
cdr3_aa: CSVEFLGQSYEQYF
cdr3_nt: TGCAGTGTTGAATTTTTGGGACAGTCCTACGAGCAGTACTTC

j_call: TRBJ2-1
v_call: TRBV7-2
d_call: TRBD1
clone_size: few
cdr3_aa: CASGKTGDNEQFF
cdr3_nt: TGTGCCAGCGGCAAAACAGGGGACAATGAGCAGTTCTTC

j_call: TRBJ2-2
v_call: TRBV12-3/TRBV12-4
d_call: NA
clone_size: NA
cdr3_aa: CASSFGLANPNTGELFF
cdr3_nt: TGTGCCAGCAGTTTCGGCCTAGCGAATCCGAACACCGGGGAGCTGTTTTTT

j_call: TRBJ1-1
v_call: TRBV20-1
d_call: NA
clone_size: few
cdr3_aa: CSAQSSRTEAFF
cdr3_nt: TGCAGTGCACAGTCCAGTCGGACTGAAGCTTTCTTT

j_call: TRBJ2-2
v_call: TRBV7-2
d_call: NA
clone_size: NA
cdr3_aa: CASSLLGAGELFF
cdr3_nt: TGTGCCAGCAGCTTATTAGGGGCCGGGGAGCTGTTTTTT

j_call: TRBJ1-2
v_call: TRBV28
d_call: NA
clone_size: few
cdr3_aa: CASSFQGQRYGYTF
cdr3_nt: TGTGCCAGCAGTTTCCAGGGGCAGAGGTATGGCTACACCTTC

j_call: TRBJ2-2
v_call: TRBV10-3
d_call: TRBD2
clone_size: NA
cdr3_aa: CAIRNGGSGTGELFF
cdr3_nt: TGTGCCATCAGGAACGGCGGGAGTGGGACCGGGGAGCTGTTTTTT

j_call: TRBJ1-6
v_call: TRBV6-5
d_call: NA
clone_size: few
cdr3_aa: CASTPDRNNSPLHF
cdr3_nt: TGTGCCAGTACGCCGGACAGAAATAATTCACCCCTCCACTTT

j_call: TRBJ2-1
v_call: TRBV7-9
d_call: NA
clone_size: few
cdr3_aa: CASSPLGDYNEQFF
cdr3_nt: TGTGCCAGCAGCCCACTTGGAGACTACAATGAGCAGTTCTTC

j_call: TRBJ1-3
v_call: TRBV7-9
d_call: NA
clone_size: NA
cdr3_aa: CASSLGTATNTIYF
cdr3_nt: TGTGCCAGCAGCTTAGGGACAGCTACAAACACCATATATTTT

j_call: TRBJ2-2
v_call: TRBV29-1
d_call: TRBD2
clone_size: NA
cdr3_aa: CSVPEETSGITGELFF
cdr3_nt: TGCAGCGTCCCTGAGGAGACTAGCGGCATCACCGGGGAGCTGTTTTTT

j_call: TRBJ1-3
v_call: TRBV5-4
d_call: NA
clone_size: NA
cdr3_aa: CASSSSISGNTIYF
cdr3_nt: TGTGCCAGCAGCTCGTCGATCTCGGGAAACACCATATATTTT

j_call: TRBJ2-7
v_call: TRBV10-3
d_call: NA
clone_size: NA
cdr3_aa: CAISESIARTPYEQYF
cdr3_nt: TGTGCCATCAGTGAGTCGATCGCCCGGACTCCATACGAGCAGTACTTC